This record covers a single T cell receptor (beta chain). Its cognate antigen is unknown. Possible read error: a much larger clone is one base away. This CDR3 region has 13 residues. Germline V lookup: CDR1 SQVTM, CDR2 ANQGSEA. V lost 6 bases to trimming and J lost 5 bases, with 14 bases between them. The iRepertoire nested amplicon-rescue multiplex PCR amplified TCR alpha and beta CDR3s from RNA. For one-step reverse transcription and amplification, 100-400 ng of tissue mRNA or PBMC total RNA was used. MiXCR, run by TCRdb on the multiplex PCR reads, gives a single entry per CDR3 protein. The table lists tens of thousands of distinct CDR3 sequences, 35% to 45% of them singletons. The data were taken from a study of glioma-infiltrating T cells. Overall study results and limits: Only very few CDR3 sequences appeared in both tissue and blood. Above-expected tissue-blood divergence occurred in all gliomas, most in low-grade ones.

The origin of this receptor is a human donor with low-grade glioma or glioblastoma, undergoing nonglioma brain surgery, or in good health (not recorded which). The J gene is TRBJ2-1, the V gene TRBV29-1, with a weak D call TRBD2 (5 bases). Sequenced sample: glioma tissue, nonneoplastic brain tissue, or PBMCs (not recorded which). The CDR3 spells CSVAPWRHNEQFF. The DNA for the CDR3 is TGCAGCGTGGCCCCTTGGAGGCACAATGAGCAGTTCTTC.